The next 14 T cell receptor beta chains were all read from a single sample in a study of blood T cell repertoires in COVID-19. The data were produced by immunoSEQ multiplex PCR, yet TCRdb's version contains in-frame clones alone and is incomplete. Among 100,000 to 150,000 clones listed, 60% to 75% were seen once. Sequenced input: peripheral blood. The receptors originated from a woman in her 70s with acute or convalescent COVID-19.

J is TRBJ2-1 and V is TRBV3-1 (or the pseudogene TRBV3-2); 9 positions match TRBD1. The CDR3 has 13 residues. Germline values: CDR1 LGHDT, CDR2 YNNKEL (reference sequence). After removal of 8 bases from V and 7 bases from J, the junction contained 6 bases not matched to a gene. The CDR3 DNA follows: TGTGCCAGCGGATACAGGGGGCGGAATGAGCAGTTCTTC. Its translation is CASGYRGRNEQFF.

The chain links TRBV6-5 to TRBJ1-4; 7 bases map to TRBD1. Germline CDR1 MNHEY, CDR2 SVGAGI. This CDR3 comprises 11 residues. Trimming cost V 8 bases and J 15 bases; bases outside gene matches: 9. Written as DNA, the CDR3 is TGTGCCAGCTCTGGGGCTACAGGGGTGTTTTTT. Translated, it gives CASSGATGVFF.

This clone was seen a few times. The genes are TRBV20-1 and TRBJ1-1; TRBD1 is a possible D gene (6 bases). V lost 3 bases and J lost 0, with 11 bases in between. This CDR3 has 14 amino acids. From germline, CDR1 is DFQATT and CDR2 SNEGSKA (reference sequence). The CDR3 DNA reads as TGCAGTGCTAGTTCCCCAGGGGTGAACACTGAAGCTTTCTTT. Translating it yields CSASSPGVNTEAFF.

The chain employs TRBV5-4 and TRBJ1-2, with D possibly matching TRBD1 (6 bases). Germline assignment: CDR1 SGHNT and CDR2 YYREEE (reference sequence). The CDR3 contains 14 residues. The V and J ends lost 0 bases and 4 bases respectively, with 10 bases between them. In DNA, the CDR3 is TGTGCCAGCAGCTTGGCTCTGACAGGCTATGGCTACACCTTC. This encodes CASSLALTGYGYTF.

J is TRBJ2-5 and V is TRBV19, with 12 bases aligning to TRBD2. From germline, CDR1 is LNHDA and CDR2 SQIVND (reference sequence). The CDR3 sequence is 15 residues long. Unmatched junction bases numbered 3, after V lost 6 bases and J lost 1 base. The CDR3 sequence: CASSLGLAGQETQYF. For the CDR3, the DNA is TGTGCCAGTAGCTTGGGACTAGCGGGCCAAGAGACCCAGTACTTC.

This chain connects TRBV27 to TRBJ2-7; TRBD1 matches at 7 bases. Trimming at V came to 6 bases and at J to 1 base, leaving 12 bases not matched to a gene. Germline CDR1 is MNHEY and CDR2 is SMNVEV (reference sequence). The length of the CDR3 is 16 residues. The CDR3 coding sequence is TGTGCCAGCAGAGATGCCGGGACAGCGCCTTCCTACGAGCAGTACTTC. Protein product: CASRDAGTAPSYEQYF.

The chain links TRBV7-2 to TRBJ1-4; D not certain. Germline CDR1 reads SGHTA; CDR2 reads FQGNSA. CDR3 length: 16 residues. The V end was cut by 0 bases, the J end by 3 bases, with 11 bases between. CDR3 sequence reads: CASSLAGRSPNEKLFF. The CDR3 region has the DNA TGTGCCAGCAGCTTAGCGGGCCGGTCTCCTAATGAAAAACTGTTTTTT.

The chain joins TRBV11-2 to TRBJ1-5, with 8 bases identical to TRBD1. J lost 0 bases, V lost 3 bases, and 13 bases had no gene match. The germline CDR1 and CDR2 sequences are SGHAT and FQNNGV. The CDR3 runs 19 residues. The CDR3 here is CASSLLRQGPTNSNQPQHF. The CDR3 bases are TGTGCCAGCAGCTTGTTGAGACAGGGGCCTACAAATAGCAATCAGCCCCAGCATTTT. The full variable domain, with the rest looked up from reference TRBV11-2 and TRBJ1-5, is EAGVAQSPRYKIIEKRQSVAFWCNPISGHATLYWYQQILGQGPKLLIQFQNNGVVDDSQLPKDRFSAERLKGVDSTLKIQPAKLEDSAVYLCASSLLRQGPTNSNQPQHFGDGTRLSIL.

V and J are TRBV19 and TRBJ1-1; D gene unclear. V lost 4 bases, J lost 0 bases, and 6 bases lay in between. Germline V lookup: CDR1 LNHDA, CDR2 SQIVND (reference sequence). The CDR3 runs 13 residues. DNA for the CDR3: TGTGCCAGTAGTACAGACATGAACACTGAAGCTTTCTTT. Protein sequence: CASSTDMNTEAFF. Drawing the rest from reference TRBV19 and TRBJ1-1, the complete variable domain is DGGITQSPKYLFRKEGQNVTLSCEQNLNHDAMYWYRQDPGQGLRLIYYSQIVNDFQKGDIAEGYSVSREKKESFPLTVTSAQKNPTAFYLCASSTDMNTEAFFGQGTRLTVV.

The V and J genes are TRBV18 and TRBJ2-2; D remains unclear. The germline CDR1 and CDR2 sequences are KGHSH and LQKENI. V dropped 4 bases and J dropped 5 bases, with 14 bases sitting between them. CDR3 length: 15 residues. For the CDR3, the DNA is TGTGCCAGCTCACTAAGTTTAACGACAACCGGGGAGCTGTTTTTT. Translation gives CASSLSLTTTGELFF.

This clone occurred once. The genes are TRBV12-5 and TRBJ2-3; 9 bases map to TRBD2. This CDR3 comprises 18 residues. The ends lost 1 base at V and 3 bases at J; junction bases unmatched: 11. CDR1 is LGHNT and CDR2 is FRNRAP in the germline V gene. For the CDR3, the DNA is TGTGCTAGTGGTTTGGCCACATTAGCGGGAGAGGCGACAGATACGCAGTATTTT. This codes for CASGLATLAGEATDTQYF.

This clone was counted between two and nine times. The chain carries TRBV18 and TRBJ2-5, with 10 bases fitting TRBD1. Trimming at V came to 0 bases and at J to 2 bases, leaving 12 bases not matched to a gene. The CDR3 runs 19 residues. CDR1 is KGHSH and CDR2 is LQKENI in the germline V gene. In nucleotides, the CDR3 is TGTGCCAGCTCACCACCGAGAGGACGACCGGGACAGGGGCAAGAGACCCAGTACTTC. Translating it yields CASSPPRGRPGQGQETQYF.

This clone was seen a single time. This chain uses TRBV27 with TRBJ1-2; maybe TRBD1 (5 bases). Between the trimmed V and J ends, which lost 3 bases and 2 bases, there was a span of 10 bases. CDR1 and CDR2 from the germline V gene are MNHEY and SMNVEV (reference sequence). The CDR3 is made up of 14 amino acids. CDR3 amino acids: CASSFQGGNYGYTF. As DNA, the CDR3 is TGTGCCAGCAGTTTCCAGGGAGGGAACTATGGCTACACCTTC.

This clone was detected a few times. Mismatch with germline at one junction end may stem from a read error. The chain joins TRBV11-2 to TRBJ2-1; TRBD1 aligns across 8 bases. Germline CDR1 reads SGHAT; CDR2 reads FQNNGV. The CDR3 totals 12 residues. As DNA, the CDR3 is TGTGCCAGCAGCTCAAGGGACAGGTCCCAGGTCTTC. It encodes CASSSRDRSQVF.